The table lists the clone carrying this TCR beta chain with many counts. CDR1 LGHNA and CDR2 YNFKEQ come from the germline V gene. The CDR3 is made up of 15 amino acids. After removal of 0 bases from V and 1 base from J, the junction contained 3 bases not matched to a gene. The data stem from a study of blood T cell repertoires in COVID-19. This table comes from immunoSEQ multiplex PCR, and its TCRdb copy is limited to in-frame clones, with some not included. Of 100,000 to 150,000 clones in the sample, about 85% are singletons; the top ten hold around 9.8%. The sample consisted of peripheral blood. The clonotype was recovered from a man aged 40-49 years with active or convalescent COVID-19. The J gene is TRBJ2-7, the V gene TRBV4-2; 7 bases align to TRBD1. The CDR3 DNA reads TGTGCCAGCAGCCAAGAAGAGGGGGCGTCCTACGAGCAGTACTTC. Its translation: CASSQEEGASYEQYF.